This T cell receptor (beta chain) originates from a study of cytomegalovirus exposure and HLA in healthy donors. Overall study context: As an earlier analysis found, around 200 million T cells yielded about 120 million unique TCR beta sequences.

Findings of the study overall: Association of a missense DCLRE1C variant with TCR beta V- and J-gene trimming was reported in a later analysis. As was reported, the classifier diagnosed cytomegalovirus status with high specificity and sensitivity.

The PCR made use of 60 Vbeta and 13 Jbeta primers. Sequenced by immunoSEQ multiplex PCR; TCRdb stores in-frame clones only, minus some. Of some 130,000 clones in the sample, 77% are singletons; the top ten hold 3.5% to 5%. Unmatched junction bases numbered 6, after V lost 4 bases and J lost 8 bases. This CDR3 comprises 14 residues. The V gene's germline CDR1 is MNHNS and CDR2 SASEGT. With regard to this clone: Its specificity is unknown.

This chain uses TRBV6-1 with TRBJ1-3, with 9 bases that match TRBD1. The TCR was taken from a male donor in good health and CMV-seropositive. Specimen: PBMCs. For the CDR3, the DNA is TGTGCCAGCAGTGGGCCGGGACAGGGCTACACCATATATTTT. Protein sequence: CASSGPGQGYTIYF.